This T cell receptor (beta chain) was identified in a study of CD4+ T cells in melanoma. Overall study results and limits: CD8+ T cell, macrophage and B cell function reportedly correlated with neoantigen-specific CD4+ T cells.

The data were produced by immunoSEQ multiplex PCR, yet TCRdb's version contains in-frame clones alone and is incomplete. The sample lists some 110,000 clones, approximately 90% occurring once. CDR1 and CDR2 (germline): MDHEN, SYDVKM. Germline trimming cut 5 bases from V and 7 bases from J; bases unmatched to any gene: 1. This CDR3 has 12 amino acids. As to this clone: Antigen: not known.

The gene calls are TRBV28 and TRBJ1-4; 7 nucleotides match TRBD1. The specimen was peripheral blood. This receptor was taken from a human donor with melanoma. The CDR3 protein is CASSGDSEKLFF. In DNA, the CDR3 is TGTGCCAGCAGTGGGGACAGTGAAAAACTGTTTTTT.